This T cell receptor (beta chain) is drawn from a study of control samples from healthy donors and cancer patients. Germline V lookup: CDR1 SGHTA, CDR2 FQGNSA. Trimming stripped 5 bases from V and 1 base from J, with 17 bases between. The CDR3 runs 16 residues. Method: immunoSEQ multiplex PCR; TCRdb's copy keeps in-frame clones and lacks some. The table lists under 85,000 clones, roughly 80% of them singletons. The source of this sequence is a woman aged 45 to 65 with lung cancer. The chain recombines TRBV7-2 with TRBJ2-5, with a possible D match to TRBD2 (7 bases). Sequenced input: PBMCs. The CDR3 region has the DNA TGTGCCAGCAGCCCGGCGGCGGCGGGGGCCCAAGAGACCCAGTACTTC. This gives the protein CASSPAAAGAQETQYF.